The 15 T cell receptor beta chains given below trace back to one sample, sequenced in a study of OX40 agonist ivuxolimab in advanced cancers. Profiling relied on immunoSEQ multiplex PCR, and the TCRdb table lists in-frame clones only, not all of them. The data contain approximately 44,000 clones, 65% to 85% of them seen just once; the ten biggest clones take up 5% to 5.5%. The sequencing used CD4+ or CD8+ T cells sorted from blood, collected in a trial of the OX40 agonist ivuxolimab. The origin of the receptors is an adult with an advanced solid tumor such as melanoma, head and neck, liver or kidney cancer.

The chain carries TRBV7-9 and TRBJ2-7; D may be TRBD1 (5 bases). The V end lost 5 bases, the J end lost 6 bases, and 11 bases lay between the germline ends. In germline, CDR1 is SEHNR, CDR2 FQNEAQ (reference sequence). This CDR3 comprises 12 residues. The DNA of the CDR3 is TGTGCCAGCAGCCCGCAGGGTGGCGAGCAGTACTTC. This encodes CASSPQGGEQYF.

The V and J genes are TRBV5-4 and TRBJ2-5, with TRBD1 matching over 12 bases. Germline trimming cut 5 bases from V and 5 bases from J; bases unmatched to any gene: 10. This CDR3 contains 16 residues. The germline V gene encodes CDR1 SGHNT and CDR2 YYREEE (reference sequence). The CDR3 nucleotides read TGTGCCAGCAGAAGCAAAGGGACAGGGGGCGAGGAGACCCAGTACTTC. Protein product: CASRSKGTGGEETQYF.

V usage is TRBV11-3 and J usage is TRBJ2-7, with D uncertain. Germline assignment: CDR1 SGHNT and CDR2 YENEEA. Deletions cut 4 bases from V and 4 bases from J, with 5 bases between. The CDR3 has 11 residues. This chain's CDR3 is CASSSRYEQYF. CDR3 DNA sequence: TGTGCCAGCAGCTCCAGATACGAGCAGTACTTC.

The genes are TRBV2 and TRBJ2-4; TRBD1 matches at 10 bases. The V gene end was trimmed by 8 bases and the J gene end by 4 bases; junction bases not matched to a gene: 2. The CDR3 sequence is 13 residues long. Germline assignment: CDR1 SNHLY and CDR2 FYNNEI. CDR3 sequence: CASWGQGKNIQYF. Here the CDR3 DNA reads TGTGCCAGCTGGGGACAGGGGAAAAACATTCAGTACTTC.

The chain employs TRBV2 and TRBJ2-7; the D gene could be TRBD1 or TRBD2 (5 bases each). The CDR3 consists of 14 residues. In germline, CDR1 is SNHLY, CDR2 FYNNEI. V was clipped by 6 bases and J by 3 bases, with 15 bases between them. CDR3 protein: CASRNRDHNYEQYF. CDR3 DNA: TGTGCCAGCAGGAACCGGGACCATAACTACGAGCAGTACTTC.

V and J are TRBV4-1 and TRBJ1-5, with D uncertain. This CDR3 is 17 amino acids long. CDR1 MGHRA and CDR2 YSYEKL come from the germline V gene. Trimming took off 4 bases at V and 2 bases at J, with 18 bases between the two ends. The CDR3: CASSPQRLIAGNQPQHF. CDR3 in DNA: TGCGCCAGCAGCCCGCAGAGGCTTATAGCGGGCAATCAGCCCCAGCATTTT.

This rearrangement joins TRBV14 to TRBJ2-1, with no clear D. Per the germline V gene, CDR1 is SGHDN and CDR2 is FVKESK. Between the trimmed V and J ends, which lost 1 base and 0 bases, there was a span of 7 bases. The CDR3 is 15 residues long. CDR3 DNA sequence: TGTGCCAGCAGCCAAGTAAGAAGCTCCTACAATGAGCAGTTCTTC. Translated: CASSQVRSSYNEQFF.

The chain links TRBV27 to TRBJ2-4; tentatively, D is TRBD1 or TRBD2 (5 bases each). CDR1 and CDR2 from the germline V gene are MNHEY and SMNVEV (reference sequence). The V and J ends lost 4 bases and 6 bases respectively, with 13 bases between them. This CDR3 is built from 14 residues. CDR3: CASSWDHGGNIQYF. CDR3 nucleotides: TGTGCCAGCAGTTGGGACCATGGTGGAAACATTCAGTACTTC.

This chain joins TRBV11-2 and TRBJ1-2; D perhaps matches TRBD1 (6 bases). Germline loops: CDR1 SGHAT, CDR2 FQNNGV. Trimming cost V 5 bases and J 2 bases, with 9 bases left between them. CDR3 size: 13 residues. This CDR3 is CASSPDRNYGYTF. The CDR3 DNA is TGTGCCAGCAGCCCGGACAGAAACTATGGCTACACCTTC.

The gene calls are TRBV6-6 and TRBJ1-2; 7 bases align to TRBD1. Germline loops: CDR1 MNHNY, CDR2 SVGAGI (reference sequence). CDR3 length: 13 residues. With 6 bases clipped from V and 5 bases from J, the junction kept 6 bases outside the gene matches. CDR3 sequence reads: CASSPRGEYGYTF. The DNA of the CDR3 is TGTGCCAGCAGCCCCAGGGGGGAGTATGGCTACACCTTC.

This sequence joins TRBV2 and TRBJ2-2; D might be TRBD1 or TRBD2, each matching 6 bases. Germline assignment: CDR1 SNHLY and CDR2 FYNNEI. With 7 bases removed from V and 5 bases from J, the gap between germline ends came to 23 bases. The CDR3 spans 17 residues. The chain's CDR3 is CASTRQGKAAGTGELFF. CDR3 DNA sequence: TGTGCCAGCACTAGGCAGGGGAAAGCCGCGGGGACCGGGGAGCTGTTTTTT.

This clone occurred once. This chain links TRBV5-5 with TRBJ1-5; 7 bases are a match to TRBD1. Germline V gene sequence: CDR1 SGHKS, CDR2 YYEKEE (reference sequence). Trimming removed 1 base from V and 0 bases from J; junction bases left unmatched: 7. This CDR3 spans 17 amino acids. The CDR3 DNA is TGTGCCAGCAGCTTGATGATAGGGGGCTCTAGCAATCAGCCCCAGCATTTT. Residues: CASSLMIGGSSNQPQHF.

This clone showed up just a few times. The CDR3 region has the DNA TGTGCCACCCGAGGGACAGGGTACAATGAGCAGTTCTTC. Its protein product is CATRGTGYNEQFF. V is TRBV6-5 and J is TRBJ2-1; 9 bases align to TRBD1. This CDR3 region has 13 residues. After removal of 10 bases from V and 4 bases from J, the junction contained 5 bases not matched to a gene. Germline V CDR1 and CDR2: MNHEY, SVGAGI.

The rearrangement uses TRBV14 and TRBJ2-1, with D tentatively TRBD1 or TRBD2 (5 bases each). The CDR3 is 15 residues long. CDR1 and CDR2 from the germline V gene are SGHDN and FVKESK. Trimming removed 1 base at V and 8 bases at J, with 15 bases between. The CDR3 DNA is TGTGCCAGCAGCCAAGTTTTAGGACCGGGGCATGAGCAGTTCTTC. This translates into CASSQVLGPGHEQFF.

V gene TRBV25-1 combines with J gene TRBJ2-1; weak D call: TRBD2 (5 bases). With 8 bases removed from V and 4 bases from J, the gap between germline ends came to 12 bases. Germline-derived CDR1 and CDR2 are MGHDK and SYGVNS. This CDR3 region has 13 residues. The CDR3 DNA sequence: TGTGCCAGCGGCCCGAGCGGATACAATGAGCAGTTCTTC. Translated, it gives CASGPSGYNEQFF.